Listed below are T cell receptor beta chains from one sample, sequenced in a study of regulatory dendritic cells for organ transplantation. The repertoire was sequenced with immunoSEQ multiplex PCR; TCRdb's copy has only in-frame clones and lacks some. The data contain around 19,000 clones, 74% of them seen just once; the ten biggest clones take up 0.7% to 1%. Input material: memory CD4+ T cells from blood. The origin of the receptors is a human donor in good health. CDR3s include the opening cysteine and the closing phenylalanine or tryptophan. Each record gives: CDR3 protein, CDR3 DNA, clone size, J gene, D gene, V gene. A D gene is named only where the DNA matches it firmly. Not all rows give a size; the values are once, few, many and, for expanded clones, a class.

CASSQDRNRVLGELFF TGTGCCAGCAGCCAAGATAGAAACCGAGTTCTCGGGGAGCTGTTTTTT NA TRBJ2-2 NA TRBV4-2
CASSARLAATTDTQYF TGTGCCAGCAGTGCTCGACTAGCGGCTACCACAGATACGCAGTATTTT NA TRBJ2-3 TRBD2 TRBV6-4
CASGPGQGYNEQFF TGTGCCAGCGGACCGGGACAGGGGTACAATGAGCAGTTCTTC NA TRBJ2-1 TRBD1 TRBV11-3
CASSPGGGGAPETQYF TGCGCCAGCAGCCCTGGGGGGGGAGGGGCCCCGGAGACCCAGTACTTC NA TRBJ2-5 TRBD2 TRBV4-1
CASSLGGGSYEQYF TGTGCCAGCAGCTTGGGAGGGGGGTCCTACGAGCAGTACTTC NA TRBJ2-7 NA TRBV14
CASSGTSGYNEQFF TGTGCCAGCAGCGGGACTAGCGGGTACAATGAGCAGTTCTTC NA TRBJ2-1 TRBD2 TRBV6-1
CASSQSAGKQPQHF TGCGCCAGCAGTCAATCGGCGGGGAAACAGCCCCAGCATTTT NA TRBJ1-5 NA TRBV23-1
CASSDARYGYTF TGTGCCAGCAGTGACGCGCGCTATGGCTACACCTTC few TRBJ1-2 NA TRBV2
CASRQPRDRWYGYTF TGTGCCAGTAGACAACCCCGGGACAGATGGTATGGCTACACCTTC once TRBJ1-2 TRBD1 TRBV19
CASSPRQGTNTEAFF TGTGCCAGCAGTCCTAGACAGGGGACCAACACTGAAGCTTTCTTT NA TRBJ1-1 TRBD1 TRBV2
CASSRGLTGDDEQFF TGCGCCAGCAGCCGGGGACTAACGGGGGACGATGAGCAGTTCTTC NA TRBJ2-1 TRBD2 TRBV5-1
CASSLYPDRGSYTF TGTGCCAGCAGTTTGTATCCCGACAGAGGAAGCTACACCTTC NA TRBJ1-2 NA TRBV28
CASSEGTAVNYGYTF TGTGCCAGCAGTGAAGGGACAGCCGTTAACTATGGCTACACCTTC NA TRBJ1-2 NA TRBV6-1
CASSPRDRGPGELFF TGTGCCAGCAGCCCCCGGGACAGGGGGCCCGGGGAGCTGTTTTTT NA TRBJ2-2 TRBD1 TRBV7-8
CASRPGSVGGANVLTF TGTGCCAGCAGACCAGGCAGTGTAGGAGGGGCCAACGTCCTGACTTTC NA TRBJ2-6 NA TRBV27
CSVDGGQTYEQYF TGCAGCGTTGATGGTGGACAGACCTACGAGCAGTACTTC NA TRBJ2-7 NA TRBV29-1
CASRMGRDSFSPLHF TGTGCCAGCAGGATGGGCCGGGACAGTTTTTCACCCCTCCACTTT few TRBJ1-6 TRBD1 TRBV27
CASSLRTLTEAFF TGTGCCAGTAGTCTCCGGACACTTACTGAAGCTTTCTTT NA TRBJ1-1 NA TRBV19
CASSLSFGRGESDTQYF TGTGCCAGCAGCTTATCCTTCGGGCGGGGGGAATCAGATACGCAGTATTTT NA TRBJ2-3 TRBD2 TRBV7-2
CASSPAGGQPQHF TGTGCCAGCAGCCCAGCAGGGGGCCAGCCCCAGCATTTT NA TRBJ1-5 TRBD1 TRBV7-2
CASRAAGHTGELFF TGTGCCAGCAGGGCGGCGGGCCACACCGGGGAGCTGTTTTTT few TRBJ2-2 NA TRBV5-4
CASSLGGPFTDTQYF TGTGCCAGCAGCTTAGGGGGGCCCTTCACAGATACGCAATATTTT NA TRBJ2-3 NA TRBV7-9
CASSDRRGQEGTQYF TGTGCCAGCAGTGATAGGCGGGGGCAAGAGGGGACCCAGTACTTC few TRBJ2-5 NA TRBV2
CSARQGAGETQYF TGCAGCGCCCGACAGGGGGCAGGAGAGACCCAGTACTTC few TRBJ2-5 TRBD1 TRBV29-1
CASSLGAHTDTQYF TGTGCCAGCAGCTTGGGAGCCCACACAGATACGCAGTATTTT NA TRBJ2-3 NA TRBV5-6
CASSLGVSGGYTDTQYF TGTGCCAGCAGCTTGGGCGTGAGCGGGGGATACACAGATACGCAGTATTTT NA TRBJ2-3 TRBD2 TRBV5-4
CASRKRGSSGNTIYF TGTGCCAGCAGAAAAAGAGGGTCCTCTGGAAACACCATATATTTT few TRBJ1-3 NA TRBV6-5
CASSPAWGDTGELFF TGTGCCAGCAGCCCAGCTTGGGGGGACACCGGGGAGCTGTTTTTT NA TRBJ2-2 NA TRBV2
CASSPQQGTEAFF TGTGCCAGCAGCCCACAGCAGGGCACTGAAGCTTTCTTT NA TRBJ1-1 NA TRBV7-3
CASSERGAATNEKLFF TGTGCCAGCAGTGAAAGGGGTGCAGCAACTAATGAAAAACTGTTTTTT once TRBJ1-4 NA TRBV6-1
CASSPVAGQETQYF TGTGCCAGCTCACCGGTAGCGGGGCAAGAGACCCAGTACTTC NA TRBJ2-5 TRBD2 TRBV18
CASSLGLATNIQYF TGTGCCAGCAGCTTAGGGCTAGCGACAAACATTCAGTACTTC NA TRBJ2-4 NA TRBV7-2
CASRDRDGEKLFF TGTGCCAGCAGGGACAGGGACGGTGAAAAACTGTTTTTT few TRBJ1-4 TRBD1 TRBV6-1
CARSLDETGGFSYEQYF TGTGCCAGAAGCTTAGACGAAACGGGGGGGTTCTCCTACGAGCAGTACTTC NA TRBJ2-7 NA TRBV7-5
CASSHPTYFSGNTIYF TGCGCCAGCAGCCACCCGACTTACTTCTCTGGAAACACCATATATTTT NA TRBJ1-3 NA TRBV4-1
CASSLYISGGGRTETQYF TGCGCCAGCAGCTTGTATATTAGCGGGGGCGGGAGAACAGAGACCCAGTACTTC NA TRBJ2-5 TRBD2 TRBV5-1
CASSLSTGRDRRLAGGTDTQYF TGTGCCAGCAGTTTATCGACAGGTCGGGACAGACGACTAGCGGGGGGCACAGATACGCAGTATTTT NA TRBJ2-3 TRBD2 TRBV27
CASSFLAGGIFEQFF TGTGCCAGCAGTTTCCTAGCGGGGGGGATTTTTGAGCAGTTCTTC NA TRBJ2-1 TRBD2 TRBV7-2
CAISEGGLDIKYF TGTGCCATCAGTGAGGGTGGACTAGATATCAAGTATTTT NA TRBJ2-3 TRBD2 TRBV10-3
CATSSETVQPQHF TGTGCCACCAGCAGCGAAACTGTTCAGCCCCAGCATTTT few TRBJ1-5 NA TRBV15
CASSWTSGGYTDTQYF TGTGCCAGCAGCTGGACTAGCGGGGGGTACACAGATACGCAGTATTTT NA TRBJ2-3 TRBD2 TRBV11-3
CASSYTDRAAYEQYF TGTGCCAGCAGTTACACAGACAGGGCCGCCTACGAGCAGTACTTC NA TRBJ2-7 TRBD1 TRBV6-5